The entry that follows covers one TCR beta chain sequence. The data derive from a study of control samples from healthy donors and cancer patients. The V end lost 5 bases, the J end lost 4 bases, and 12 bases lay between the germline ends. The CDR3 runs 13 residues. Germline V lookup: CDR1 SGDLS, CDR2 YYNGEE. The repertoire was sequenced with immunoSEQ multiplex PCR; TCRdb's copy has only in-frame clones and lacks some. In the table there are about 92,000 clones, about four fifths of which are singletons. V and J are TRBV9 and TRBJ1-1; D might be TRBD1 (6 bases). The TCR originated in a woman aged 55 to 70 in good health. Source material: blood. The CDR3 DNA is TGTGCCAGCAGGGCTCAGGGGATCACTGAAGCTTTCTTT. Protein sequence: CASRAQGITEAFF. Full variable domain (remainder filled in from reference TRBV9 and TRBJ1-1): DSGVTQTPKHLITATGQRVTLRCSPRSGDLSVYWYQQSLDQGLQFLIQYYNGEERAKGNILERFSAQQFPDLHSELNLSSLELGDSALYFCASRAQGITEAFFGQGTRLTVV.